One and the same sample provided the 21 T cell receptor beta chains below, sequenced in a study of T cells in women clearing cervical HPV infection. The method was immunoSEQ multiplex PCR; TCRdb's version includes in-frame clones alone and lacks a portion of them. The table for this sample gives 20,000 to 25,000 clones. What was sequenced was blood buffy coat. The receptor set was obtained from a woman aged 18 to 75 with a cervical HPV16 infection that either progressed to CIN3+ or cleared (not recorded which).

To note about this clone: Read data end 3 residues before the CDR3 end; the end is taken from the germline J gene. J is TRBJ2-1 and V is TRBV19, with 9 bases lining up with TRBD2. CDR3 size: 16 residues. Trimming at V came to 4 bases and at J to 6 bases, leaving 10 bases not matched to a gene. Per germline, CDR1 LNHDA and CDR2 SQIVND (reference sequence). CDR3 loop: CASSTGTSPGINEQFF. The DNA read from the CDR3 is TGTGCCAGTAGTACCGGGACTAGCCCGGGTATCAATGAG.

About this clone: The read stops 3 residues short of the end of the CDR3; the missing end is completed from the germline J gene. V gene TRBV20-1 combines with J gene TRBJ2-7, with TRBD2 matching over 9 bases. The germline gives CDR1 DFQATT, CDR2 SNEGSKA (reference sequence). V dropped 5 bases and J dropped 2; count of bases not matched to a gene: 10. The CDR3 loop spans 15 amino acids. CDR3 loop: CSAPRPSGTPYEQYF. CDR3 DNA, as far as it was read: TGCAGTGCTCCTAGGCCTAGCGGGACCCCCTACGAG.

Details on this clone: The CDR3 end is not reached by the read, which stops 3 residues before it; the germline J gene fills it in. V usage is TRBV27 and J usage is TRBJ1-2, with D tentatively TRBD1 (5 bases). The germline V gene encodes CDR1 MNHEY and CDR2 SMNVEV (reference sequence). The CDR3 runs 17 residues. The CDR3 bases that were read are TGTGCCAGCAGTTTAAGGTTTATAGGCAGGGAGTCAGGAGGC. This encodes CASSLRFIGRESGG. The CDR3 in its entirety is CASSLRFIGRESGGYTF.

Turning to this clone: The missing CDR3 end, 3 residues past where the read stops, is filled in from the germline J gene. V gene TRBV20-1 combines with J gene TRBJ1-2, with 8 bases identical to TRBD1. The germline gives CDR1 DFQATT, CDR2 SNEGSKA (reference sequence). V gave up 6 bases and J gave up 7 bases; unmatched junction bases: 10. This CDR3 spans 13 amino acids. The CDR3 bases that were read are TGCAGTGCAGGGAGGACAGGGAGAGGTGGC. Amino acid sequence: CSAGRTGRGG. The whole CDR3 is CSAGRTGRGGYTF.

Points on this clone: With the read ending 3 residues before the CDR3 end, the germline J gene is used to fill in that end. This chain connects TRBV10-2 to TRBJ2-7; TRBD1 agrees at 10 bases. CDR3 length equals 14 residues. The ends lost 6 bases at V and 6 bases at J; junction bases unmatched: 8. The germline CDR1 and CDR2 sequences are WSHSY and SAAADI. CDR3 in amino acids: CASRLTGGVSEQYF. The covered CDR3 bases are TGCGCCAGCAGGTTGACAGGGGGCGTAAGCGAG.

Details on this clone: Read sequence stops 3 residues before the CDR3 end, and the germline J gene provides the missing end. The gene calls are TRBV2 and TRBJ2-1; 9 bases are shared with TRBD1. The V segment lost 7 bases and the J segment 0 bases; nucleotides outside the gene matches: 4. Germline lookup yields CDR1 SNHLY and CDR2 FYNNEI. This CDR3 spans 15 amino acids. CDR3 sequence reads: CASTIQGASYNEQFF. CDR3 DNA, as far as it was read: TGTGCCAGCACCATACAGGGGGCCTCCTACAATGAG.

On this clone: The observed sequence ends 3 residues before the CDR3 terminus, with the missing tail filled in from the germline J gene. This chain links TRBV19 with TRBJ2-1, with unresolved D. Per germline, CDR1 LNHDA and CDR2 SQIVND (reference sequence). Trimming took 3 bases from V and 8 from J, leaving 23 bases between them. This CDR3 spans 17 amino acids. The chain's CDR3 is CASSINRLVSGTDEQFF. The part of the CDR3 DNA that was read is TGTGCCAGTAGTATTAACCGGCTAGTATCGGGTACGGATGAG.

The DNA read from the CDR3 is TGTGCCAGCAGCCAAACGGTATCGGATACG. Encoded protein: CASSQTVSDT. The complete CDR3 sequence is CASSQTVSDTQYF. The chain has TRBV7-3 and TRBJ2-3; D ambiguous. The read terminates 3 residues ahead of where the CDR3 ends, so the germline J gene completes it. Germline V gene sequence: CDR1 SGHTA, CDR2 FQGTGA. The CDR3 is 13 amino acids. The V end lost 5 bases, the J end lost 6 bases, and 12 bases lay between the germline ends.

In regard to this clone: The read comes to an end 3 residues before the CDR3 does, leaving the germline J gene to fill in the end. The rearrangement joins TRBV6-2 or TRBV6-3 to TRBJ2-1; 8 bases align to TRBD1. V shed 8 bases, J shed 9 bases, and the junction held 18 bases outside the gene matches. This CDR3 spans 16 amino acids. Germline V CDR1 and CDR2: MNHEY, SVGEGT. The CDR3 here is CASRTGSMAVGGEQFF. Partial CDR3 DNA: TGTGCCAGCCGGACAGGGTCGATGGCTGTCGGTGGTGAG.

A note on this clone: The read comes to an end 3 residues before the CDR3 does, leaving the germline J gene to fill in the end. J is TRBJ2-7 and V is TRBV2; possible D gene TRBD2, 6 bases. The CDR3 extends over 16 amino acids. V dropped 1 base and J dropped 4 bases, with 17 bases sitting between them. Germline V gene data show CDR1 as SNHLY and CDR2 as FYNNEI. Incomplete CDR3 DNA: TGTGCCAGCAGTGAAGGGGAAACAGTCCGGGGGTACGAG. Translating gives CASSEGETVRGYE. The whole CDR3 sequence reads CASSEGETVRGYEQYF. The full variable domain, rest sourced from reference TRBV2 and TRBJ2-7, is EPEVTQTPSHQVTQMGQEVILRCVPISNHLYFYWYRQILGQKVEFLVSFYNNEISEKSEIFDDQFSVERPDGSNFTLKIRSTKLEDSAMYFCASSEGETVRGYEQYFGPGTRLTVT.

On this clone: The CDR3 end falls 3 residues outside the read, so it is completed with the germline J gene. This sequence joins TRBV20-1 and TRBJ2-7; TRBD2 matches at 9 bases. Germline V gives CDR1 DFQATT, CDR2 SNEGSKA (reference sequence). Trimming took 7 bases from V and 0 from J; bases not matched to a gene: 7. The CDR3 covers 14 residues. The CDR3 reads CSGQLAGVSYEQYF. The sequenced CDR3 bases are TGCAGTGGTCAACTAGCGGGCGTCTCCTACGAG.

Notes on this clone: With the read ending 3 residues before the CDR3 end, the germline J gene is used to fill in that end. The chain is built from TRBV19 and TRBJ2-6; perhaps TRBD1 as D (5 bases). The CDR3 is 18 amino acids. Trimming stripped 2 bases from V and 1 base from J, with 15 bases between. Germline V gives CDR1 LNHDA, CDR2 SQIVND (reference sequence). The CDR3 is CASSIRREGWSGANVLTF. Incomplete CDR3 DNA: TGTGCCAGTAGTATACGCAGGGAAGGATGGTCTGGGGCCAACGTC.

To note about this clone: Read sequence stops 3 residues before the CDR3 end, and the germline J gene provides the missing end. The chain joins TRBV19 to TRBJ2-1; TRBD2 is a possible D gene (7 bases). CDR3 size: 12 residues. V lost 10 bases and J 7 bases, leaving 14 bases between the germline ends. Looked up from germline, CDR1 is LNHDA and CDR2 is SQIVND (reference sequence). The CDR3 sequence is CATRGGLNEQFF. Partial CDR3 DNA: TGTGCCACCAGGGGAGGGTTGAATGAG.

About this clone itself: From the germline J gene comes the end of the CDR3, since the read stops 3 residues before it. The chain combines TRBV30 with TRBJ1-1, with TRBD1 identical over 7 bases. Looked up from germline, CDR1 is GTSNPN and CDR2 is SVGIG (reference sequence). With V trimmed by 8 bases and J by 2 bases, 17 bases remained unmatched. The CDR3 consists of 16 residues. CDR3 bases read: TGTGCCGCTACCGGGTCCGCGGGGACAGTCAACACTGAA. This gives the protein CAATGSAGTVNTE. The whole CDR3 reads CAATGSAGTVNTEAFF.

The CDR3 loop is CASSPGQGRNSPLHF. Partial CDR3 DNA: TGCGCCAGCAGCCCGGGACAGGGACGTAATTCACCC. V usage is TRBV5-1 and J usage is TRBJ1-6, with 9 bases matching TRBD1. The CDR3 extends 3 residues past the end of the read, so its final part is completed from the germline J gene. The germline gives CDR1 SGHRS, CDR2 YFSETQ. Losses at the gene ends were 4 bases for V and 6 bases for J; bases not matched to a gene: 5. The CDR3 is 15 amino acids.

On this clone itself: The CDR3 goes on 3 residues after the read ends, and that part is filled in from the germline J gene. This chain connects TRBV20-1 to TRBJ2-1; 12 bases fit TRBD2. V lost 6 bases, J lost 5 bases, and 11 bases stayed unmatched. Looked up from germline, CDR1 is DFQATT and CDR2 is SNEGSKA (reference sequence). The CDR3 is made up of 16 amino acids. The DNA read from the CDR3 is TGCAGTGCAGGTTCTAGCGGGAGGGGGGTTCACAATGAG. This translates into CSAGSSGRGVHNE. Given in full, the CDR3 is CSAGSSGRGVHNEQFF.

In the case of this clone: The read falls 3 residues short of the CDR3 end, and the missing part is taken from the germline J gene. The chain carries TRBV29-1 and TRBJ2-3; TRBD1 might be the D (6 bases). Between the trimmed V and J ends, which lost 4 bases and 3 bases, there was a span of 17 bases. CDR1 and CDR2 from the germline V gene are SQVTM and ANQGSEA. CDR3 length: 15 amino acids. Incomplete CDR3 DNA: TGCAGCGTTGTTCCCTTGACAGGATCAACAGATACG. Translating it yields CSVVPLTGSTDT. The entire CDR3 reads CSVVPLTGSTDTQYF.

Points on this clone: With the read ending 3 residues before the CDR3 end, the germline J gene is used to fill in that end. V is TRBV20-1 and J is TRBJ2-7, with TRBD1 matching over 9 bases. Germline V gene data show CDR1 as DFQATT and CDR2 as SNEGSKA (reference sequence). The CDR3 has 15 residues. Trimming at V came to 0 bases and at J to 2 bases, leaving 5 bases not matched to a gene. CDR3 protein: CSARDATGGTYEQYF. The covered CDR3 bases are TGCAGTGCTAGAGATGCGACAGGGGGTACCTACGAG.

To note about this clone: The read ends 3 residues before the CDR3 terminus; that terminus is restored from the germline J gene. This chain links TRBV2 with TRBJ2-7; 12 positions agree with TRBD1. Unmatched junction bases numbered 2, after V lost 5 bases and J lost 3 bases. CDR1 SNHLY and CDR2 FYNNEI come from the germline V gene. The CDR3 has 14 amino acids. The CDR3 bases that were read are TGTGCCAGCAGTTGGGACAGGGGGCGCTACGAG. This encodes CASSWDRGRYE. The CDR3 in its entirety is CASSWDRGRYEQYF.

Comment on this clone: The sequence runs out 3 residues before the end of the CDR3; the remainder is reconstructed from the germline J gene. The V call is TRBV18, the J call TRBJ1-1, with D hard to call. Germline V CDR1 and CDR2: KGHSH, LQKENI. This CDR3 is built from 13 residues. The V and J ends lost 2 bases and 4 bases respectively, with 8 bases between them. Partial CDR3 DNA: TGTGCCAGCTCACCATCCAGGAGCACTGAA. This encodes CASSPSRSTE. The full CDR3 sequence reads CASSPSRSTEAFF.

Notes on this clone: The read stops 3 residues short of the end of the CDR3; the missing end is completed from the germline J gene. J is TRBJ2-7 and V is TRBV30, with TRBD1 identical over 10 bases. Looked up from germline, CDR1 is GTSNPN and CDR2 is SVGIG (reference sequence). There are 14 residues in the CDR3. The J segment lost 3 bases and the V segment lost 2 bases, leaving 4 bases of the junction unmatched. The CDR3 loop reads CAWSRDRGNYEQYF. The covered CDR3 bases are TGTGCCTGGAGTCGGGACAGGGGAAACTACGAG.